This T cell receptor beta chain was recovered during a study of blood T cell repertoires in COVID-19. On the study more broadly: COVID-19 samples collected from the United States, Italy and Spain covered acute and convalescent phases. From T cells, B-cell-depleted T cells, or PBMCs came the material, which was cDNA or gDNA.

Germline-derived CDR1 and CDR2 are SQVTM and ANQGSEA. V trimming: 7 bases; J trimming: 7 bases; junction bases outside the gene matches: 3. CDR3 length: 10 residues. Original processing methods: The authors estimated nucleated cell counts from reference gene primer amplification. Using immunoSEQ multiplex PCR, the repertoire was profiled, and TCRdb retains in-frame clones only, with some absent. Clone size and V and J calls were adopted from that table, with D and trimming inferred from the DNA. The table has approximately 71,000 clones, roughly 86% seen once. Source material: peripheral blood. This receptor was obtained from a man aged 50 to 59 with acute or convalescent COVID-19. This chain joins TRBV29-1 and TRBJ1-1; 7 nucleotides match TRBD1. The DNA of the CDR3 is TGCAGCGGCGGGACAGATGAAGCTTTCTTT. Its protein product is CSGGTDEAFF.